Given below is one TCR beta chain in context. Amplified TCR beta CDR3 regions came from RNA transcripts. The TCR CDR3 first-round RT-PCR relied on the HTBI primer set. One entry per CDR3 protein results from TCRdb running MiXCR on the multiplex PCR reads. The data hold 600,000 to 800,000 distinct CDR3 sequences, with just over 35% observed a single time. This specimen comes from a study of T cells in Graves' hyperthyroidism and ophthalmopathy. Trimming left V 3 bases short and J 8 bases short, with 13 bases between. This CDR3 is 14 amino acids long. Germline assignment: CDR1 LNHNV and CDR2 YYDKDF (reference sequence). Exclusion followed for patients with uncontrolled infection, other autoimmune disease, pregnancy or lactation.

This receptor was identified in a middle-aged woman with Graves' hyperthyroidism. The specimen sequenced was blood. The gene calls are TRBV15 and TRBJ1-4; D is undetermined. As DNA, the CDR3 is TGTGCCACCAGCAGTGTAGAGGTCTACGAAAAACTGTTTTTT. Translating gives CATSSVEVYEKLFF.